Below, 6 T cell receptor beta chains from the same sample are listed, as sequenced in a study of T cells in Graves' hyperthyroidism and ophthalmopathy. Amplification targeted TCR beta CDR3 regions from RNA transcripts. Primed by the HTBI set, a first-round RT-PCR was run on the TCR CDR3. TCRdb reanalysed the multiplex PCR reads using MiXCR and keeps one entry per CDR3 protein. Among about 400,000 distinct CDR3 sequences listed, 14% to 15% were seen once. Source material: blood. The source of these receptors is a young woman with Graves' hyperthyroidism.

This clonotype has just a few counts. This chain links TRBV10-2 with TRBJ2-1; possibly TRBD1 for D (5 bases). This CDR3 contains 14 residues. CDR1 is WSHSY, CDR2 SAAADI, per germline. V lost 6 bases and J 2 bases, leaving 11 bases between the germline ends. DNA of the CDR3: TGCGCCAGCAGCGCAGGGTTCACCTACAATGAGCAGTTCTTC. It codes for CASSAGFTYNEQFF.

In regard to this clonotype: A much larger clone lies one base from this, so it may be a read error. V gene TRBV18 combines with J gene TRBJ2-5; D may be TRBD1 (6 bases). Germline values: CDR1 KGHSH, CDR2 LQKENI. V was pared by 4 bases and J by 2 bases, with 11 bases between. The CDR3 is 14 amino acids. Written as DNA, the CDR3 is TGTGCCAGCTCACTAACGGACAGACAAGAGACCCAGTACTTC. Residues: CASSLTDRQETQYF.

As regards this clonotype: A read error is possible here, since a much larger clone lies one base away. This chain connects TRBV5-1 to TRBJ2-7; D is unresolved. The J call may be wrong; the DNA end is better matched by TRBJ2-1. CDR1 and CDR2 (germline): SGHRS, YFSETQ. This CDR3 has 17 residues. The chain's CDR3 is CASSLGPSGLAAYEQFF. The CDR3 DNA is TGCGCCAGCAGCTTGGGCCCGTCTGGGCTGGCCGCCTACGAGCAGTTCTTC.

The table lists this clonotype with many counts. The CDR3 nucleotides are TGTGCCAGCAGCTTAGAGCCGACCTCGTATGGCTACACCTTC. It encodes CASSLEPTSYGYTF. The chain couples TRBV11-2 to TRBJ1-2; no reliable D call. This CDR3 has 14 residues. The germline V and J ends were trimmed by 0 bases and 5 bases, with 10 bases remaining between them. Germline-derived CDR1 and CDR2 are SGHAT and FQNNGV.

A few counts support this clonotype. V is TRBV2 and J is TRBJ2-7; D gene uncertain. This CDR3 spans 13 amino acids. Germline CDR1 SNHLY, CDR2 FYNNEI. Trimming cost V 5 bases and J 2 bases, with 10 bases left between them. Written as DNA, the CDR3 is TGTGCCAGCAGTAGGGTAAATGCCTACGAGCAGTACTTC. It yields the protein CASSRVNAYEQYF.

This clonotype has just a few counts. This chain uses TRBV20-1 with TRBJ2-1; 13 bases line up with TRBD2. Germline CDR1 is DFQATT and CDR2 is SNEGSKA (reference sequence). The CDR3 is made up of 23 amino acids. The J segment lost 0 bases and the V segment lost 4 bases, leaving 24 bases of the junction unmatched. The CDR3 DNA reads TGCAGTGCTAAGGCGCCAGGGGGCCGTCCGGGACTAGCGGGATTCATCTCCTACAATGAGCAGTTCTTC. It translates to CSAKAPGGRPGLAGFISYNEQFF.